A selection of T cell receptor beta chains follows, all from one sample in a study of blood T cells in healthy people across ages. TCRdb independently ran MiXCR on the 5' RACE reads; one entry per CDR3 protein. Of hundreds of thousands of distinct CDR3 sequences listed, 58% were seen once; the top ten hold about 20%. The sequencing input was blood. Every receptor here comes from a young man in good health. Each CDR3 is given with its conserved first and last residue. The D gene is left open where the match is weak. The size field is filled for only some rows; it gives once, few, many or a size class.

NA TRBJ2-1 TRBV25-1 NA CAIVGADRDFSYNEQFF TGTGCCATCGTAGGGGCCGACCGGGACTTCTCCTACAATGAGCAGTTCTTC
NA TRBJ1-1 TRBV7-9 NA CASSRGTTEAFF TGTGCCAGCAGCCGCGGGACCACTGAAGCTTTCTTT
NA TRBJ2-7 TRBV6-1 NA CASSDFLGINYEQYF TGTGCCAGCAGTGATTTCCTAGGTATTAATTACGAGCAGTACTTC
TRBD2 TRBJ2-1 TRBV20-1 NA CSASGTSRGNEQFF TGCAGTGCCTCCGGGACTAGTCGTGGCAATGAGCAGTTCTTC
NA TRBJ2-3 TRBV29-1 NA CSAAPASMLNTQYF TGCAGCGCCGCCCCGGCTAGCATGTTGAATACGCAGTATTTT
NA TRBJ2-3 TRBV4-3 few CASSQLTRTDTQYF TGCGCCAGCAGCCAACTAACGAGAACAGATACGCAGTATTTT
TRBD1 TRBJ2-7 TRBV7-2 NA CASSLAGTGRTYEQYF TGTGCCAGCAGCTTAGCCGGGACAGGCCGAACCTACGAGCAGTACTTC
NA TRBJ1-2 TRBV6-2/TRBV6-3 NA CASLTVNYGYTF TGTGCCAGCCTGACAGTGAACTATGGCTACACCTTC
TRBD2 TRBJ2-3 TRBV20-1 once CSARSPLGAGGKDTQYF TGCAGTGCTAGATCCCCCTTAGGGGCGGGGGGGAAGGATACGCAGTATTTT
NA TRBJ2-5 TRBV4-3 NA CASSPNTGRQETQYF TGCGCCAGCAGCCCAAACACCGGCCGCCAAGAGACCCAGTACTTC
TRBD2 TRBJ2-7 TRBV3-1 NA CASSPLGLAGGEQYF TGTGCCAGCAGCCCGCTGGGACTAGCGGGAGGCGAGCAGTACTTC
NA TRBJ1-5 TRBV19 NA CASSNLRQTPQPQHF TGTGCCAGTAGTAACCTGAGACAGACTCCTCAGCCCCAGCATTTT
NA TRBJ2-6 TRBV4-3 NA CASSQVGGFGANVLTF TGCGCCAGCAGCCAAGTCGGGGGTTTTGGGGCCAACGTCCTGACTTTC
TRBD1 TRBJ2-1 TRBV6-5 NA CASSRPQGNNEQFF TGTGCCAGCAGTCGCCCACAGGGGAACAATGAGCAGTTCTTC
TRBD2 TRBJ2-5 TRBV5-1 few CASGMSGRRGFQETQYF TGCGCCAGCGGGATGAGCGGGAGGAGAGGGTTCCAAGAGACCCAGTACTTC
TRBD2 TRBJ2-5 TRBV7-2 NA CASSLGTSSPEQYF TGTGCCAGCAGCTTAGGGACTAGCTCGCCAGAGCAGTACTTC
TRBD2 TRBJ2-3 TRBV19 once CATGRSGAPADTQYF TGTGCCACCGGTCGTAGCGGGGCCCCGGCAGATACGCAGTATTTT
NA TRBJ1-6 TRBV5-5 once CASSLERVKNNSPLHF TGTGCCAGCAGCTTGGAGAGGGTCAAAAATAATTCACCCCTCCACTTT
NA TRBJ2-7 TRBV12-3/TRBV12-4 NA CASSQYRDNDYEQYF TGTGCCAGCAGTCAGTACCGGGATAACGACTACGAGCAGTACTTC
TRBD1 TRBJ2-7 TRBV7-2 few CASSLAPGTASYEQYF TGTGCCAGCAGCTTAGCGCCGGGGACAGCCTCCTACGAGCAGTACTTC
NA TRBJ2-1 TRBV29-1 NA CSVEEWGGNEQFF TGCAGCGTTGAAGAATGGGGTGGCAATGAGCAGTTCTTC
NA TRBJ2-2 TRBV7-3 NA CASSKIGGNTGELFF TGTGCCAGCAGCAAAATCGGGGGAAACACCGGGGAGCTGTTTTTT
TRBD2 TRBJ2-4 TRBV20-1 NA CSASLGTSGGSTVKNIQYF TGCAGTGCTAGCCTAGGGACTAGCGGGGGGAGTACGGTCAAAAACATTCAGTACTTC
NA TRBJ2-2 TRBV27 NA CASSIGRSTGELFF TGTGCCAGCAGTATCGGACGGTCCACCGGGGAGCTGTTTTTT
NA TRBJ2-1 TRBV12-3/TRBV12-4 few CASSFAALGGVGRNEQFF TGTGCCAGCAGTTTTGCTGCCTTAGGAGGAGTTGGGCGCAATGAGCAGTTCTTC
TRBD2 TRBJ2-1 TRBV27 NA CASSSSTSGRVDEQFF TGTGCCAGCAGTTCCTCGACTAGCGGGAGAGTCGATGAGCAGTTCTTC
TRBD2 TRBJ2-2 TRBV20-1 NA CSAIVSGRAYTGELFF TGCAGTGCTATCGTCAGCGGGAGGGCCTACACCGGGGAGCTGTTTTTT
TRBD2 TRBJ2-3 TRBV20-1 NA CSASTTSGRADTQYF TGCAGTGCTAGCACCACTAGCGGGAGGGCAGATACGCAGTATTTT